This T cell receptor (beta chain) was profiled in a study of blood T cells in healthy people across ages. There are a few counts of this clonotype. Using a J-beta primer mix together with a sample-barcoded 5' primer, a second PCR was run for roughly 6 to 11 cycles. TCRdb analysed the 5' RACE reads with MiXCR anew, one entry per CDR3 protein. The table has about 640,000 distinct CDR3 sequences, around 31% seen once. After removal of 2 bases from V and 7 bases from J, the junction contained 6 bases not matched to a gene. Germline CDR1 and CDR2: SEHNR and FQNEAQ (reference sequence). The CDR3 is made up of 15 amino acids.

The origin of this receptor is an elderly woman in good health. The chain carries TRBV7-9 and TRBJ1-5; 9 bases match TRBD1. The sample comprised blood. The CDR3 is CASSLTGQGWQPQHF. CDR3 bases: TGTGCCAGCAGCTTAACTGGACAGGGGTGGCAGCCCCAGCATTTT.